This T cell receptor beta chain was captured by sequencing in a study of cytomegalovirus exposure and HLA in healthy donors. Study findings and constraints: A prior analysis recorded that most TCR beta V segments were productive about 87% or about 30% of the time. As was reported, the classifier diagnosed cytomegalovirus status with high specificity and sensitivity.

CDR3 length: 14 residues. CDR1 and CDR2 from the germline V gene are MNHEY and SMNVEV (reference sequence). Trimming took off 0 bases at V and 7 bases at J, with 12 bases between the two ends. Amplification used 60 Vbeta primers and 13 Jbeta primers. Profiled with immunoSEQ multiplex PCR; TCRdb holds only in-frame clones, not every one. This sample carries approximately 130,000 clones, more than 60% of them seen once, and the ten largest clones take more than 3%. Worth noting for this clone: Antigen specificity is unknown.

This TCR was recovered from a man younger than 40 in good health and CMV-seronegative. J is TRBJ1-2 and V is TRBV27; tentatively, D is TRBD1 (6 bases). Sequences were obtained from PBMCs. CDR3 nucleotides: TGTGCCAGCAGTTTATCATCAGGGGAGACTGGCTACACCTTC. This gives the protein CASSLSSGETGYTF.